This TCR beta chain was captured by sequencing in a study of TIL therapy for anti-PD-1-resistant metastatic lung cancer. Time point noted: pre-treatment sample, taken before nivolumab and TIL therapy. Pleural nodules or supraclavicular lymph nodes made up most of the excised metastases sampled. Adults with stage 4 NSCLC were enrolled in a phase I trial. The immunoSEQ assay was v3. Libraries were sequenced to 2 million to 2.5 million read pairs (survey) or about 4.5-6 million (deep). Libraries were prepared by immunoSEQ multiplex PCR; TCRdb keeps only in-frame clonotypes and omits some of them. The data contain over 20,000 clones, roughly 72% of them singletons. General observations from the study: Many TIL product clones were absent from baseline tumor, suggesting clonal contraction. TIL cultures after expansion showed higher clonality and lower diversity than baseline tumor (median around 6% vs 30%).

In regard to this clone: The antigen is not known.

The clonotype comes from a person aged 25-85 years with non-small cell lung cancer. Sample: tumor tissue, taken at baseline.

CDR3 in amino acids: CASSLGLGGYEQYF. Here the CDR3 DNA reads TGTGCCAGCAGCCTGGGACTAGGCGGATACGAGCAGTACTTC. V gene TRBV5-6 combines with J gene TRBJ2-7, with 8 bases that match TRBD2. CDR1 is SGHDT and CDR2 is YYEEEE in the germline V gene. V lost 4 bases, J lost 4 bases, and 7 bases stayed unmatched. The CDR3 is 14 amino acids. The complete variable domain, with remaining parts taken from reference TRBV5-6 and TRBJ2-7, reads DAGVTQSPTHLIKTRGQQVTLRCSPKSGHDTVSWYQQALGQGPQFIFQYYEEEERQRGNFPDRFSGHQFPNYSSELNVNALLLGDSALYLCASSLGLGGYEQYFGPGTRLTVT.